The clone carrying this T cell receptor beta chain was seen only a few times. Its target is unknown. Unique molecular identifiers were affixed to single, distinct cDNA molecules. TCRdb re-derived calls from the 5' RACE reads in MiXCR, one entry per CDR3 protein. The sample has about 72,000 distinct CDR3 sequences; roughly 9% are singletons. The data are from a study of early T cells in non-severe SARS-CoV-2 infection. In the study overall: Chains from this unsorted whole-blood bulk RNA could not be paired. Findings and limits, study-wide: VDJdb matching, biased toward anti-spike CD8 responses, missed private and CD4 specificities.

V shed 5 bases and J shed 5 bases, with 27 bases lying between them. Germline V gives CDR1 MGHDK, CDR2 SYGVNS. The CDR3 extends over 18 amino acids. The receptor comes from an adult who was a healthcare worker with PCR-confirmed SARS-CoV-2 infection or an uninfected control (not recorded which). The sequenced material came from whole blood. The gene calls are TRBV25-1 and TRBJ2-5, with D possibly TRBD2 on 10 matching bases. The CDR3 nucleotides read TGTGCCAGCAGTTGGCGCGACAGGGGGGTAGCGGGAGGCGAGACCCAGTACTTC. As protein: CASSWRDRGVAGGETQYF. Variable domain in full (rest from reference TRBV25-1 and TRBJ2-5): EADIYQTPRYLVIGTGKKITLECSQTMGHDKMYWYQQDPGMELHLIHYSYGVNSTEKGDLSSESTVSRIRTEHFPLTLESARPSHTSQYLCASSWRDRGVAGGETQYFGPGTRLLVL.